The 31 T cell receptor beta chains below were found in one sample sequenced in a study of T cell repertoires in cytomegalovirus infection. TCRdb analysed the reads with MiXCR anew, one entry per CDR3 protein. Here the sample spans about 140,000 distinct CDR3 sequences, 25% to 35% being singletons. These receptors have no identified antigens. The specimen was CD8+ T cells from cultured PBMCs, collected from culture after CMV antigen stimulation. Receptor source: a human donor in good health (CMV status not recorded). Some clones in this sample may be carry-over from other donors' samples.

V gene TRBV18 combines with J gene TRBJ1-6, with D possibly TRBD1 on 5 matching bases. The CDR3 is 16 residues long. Trimming stripped 4 bases from V and 0 bases from J, with 10 bases between. Germline V gene sequence: CDR1 KGHSH, CDR2 LQKENI. CDR3 coding DNA: TGTGCCAGCTCACTCCCCGACAGCTCCTATAATTCACCCCTCCACTTT. It yields the protein CASSLPDSSYNSPLHF.

V is TRBV4-1 and J is TRBJ2-3, with TRBD2 identical over 9 bases. With 2 bases clipped from V and 2 bases from J, the junction kept 5 bases outside the gene matches. The CDR3 covers 16 residues. The germline CDR1 and CDR2 sequences are MGHRA and YSYEKL. The CDR3 sequence is CASSQPAGGNTDTQYF. The CDR3 region has the DNA TGCGCCAGCAGCCAACCGGCGGGGGGGAACACAGATACGCAGTATTTT.

At least ten counts were recorded for this clonotype. The rearrangement links TRBV29-1 to TRBJ1-2; D is unresolved. The CDR3 totals 11 residues. Germline V gives CDR1 SQVTM, CDR2 ANQGSEA. The V and J ends lost 6 bases and 7 bases respectively, with 12 bases between them. This chain's CDR3 is CSVPTPIGYTF. The CDR3 nucleotides read TGCAGCGTACCCACCCCGATTGGCTACACCTTC.

This clonotype was counted a single time. The chain is built from TRBV27 and TRBJ1-5; D unclear. This CDR3 contains 16 residues. Trimming stripped 2 bases from V and 2 bases from J, with 13 bases between. Looked up from germline, CDR1 is MNHEY and CDR2 is SMNVEV (reference sequence). CDR3 DNA sequence: TGTGCCAGCAGTTTAATGCCCTCTGTGGGCAATCAGCCCCAGCATTTT. Its translation is CASSLMPSVGNQPQHF.

The V and J genes are TRBV12-3 or TRBV12-4 and TRBJ2-3; D is undetermined. Trimming removed 3 bases at V and 5 bases at J, with 9 bases between. CDR3 length: 13 residues. The CDR3 loop reads CASSFIRQDTQYF. The CDR3 DNA is TGTGCCAGCAGTTTTATAAGGCAAGATACGCAGTATTTT.

This chain joins TRBV7-8 and TRBJ2-1; the match to TRBD2 covers 8 bases. The CDR3 contains 16 residues. Germline values: CDR1 SGHVS, CDR2 FQNEAQ. Germline trimming cut 2 bases from V and 8 bases from J; bases unmatched to any gene: 11. The CDR3 DNA follows: TGTGCCAGCAGCTTACGCGGGGGGACATATCAGGATGAGCAGTTCTTC. This translates into CASSLRGGTYQDEQFF.

This clonotype was seen more than once but under ten times. The chain uses TRBV2 and TRBJ2-3; 8 bases match TRBD2. The CDR3 is 14 residues long. The V and J ends lost 5 bases and 1 base, in that order; junction bases with no gene match: 2. Germline V gene lookup returns CDR1 SNHLY and CDR2 FYNNEI. The CDR3 DNA sequence: TGTGCCAGCAGTCCGACTAGCGGCACAGATACGCAGTATTTT. Translated: CASSPTSGTDTQYF.

This clonotype was seen more than once but under ten times. The J gene is TRBJ2-1, the V gene TRBV7-9, with no clear D. Germline V CDR1 and CDR2: SEHNR, FQNEAQ (reference sequence). This CDR3 is 10 amino acids long. V was pared by 5 bases and J by 9 bases, with 5 bases between. CDR3 sequence (DNA): TGTGCCAGCAGCCAGGCTGAGCAGTTCTTC. This codes for CASSQAEQFF.

The V call is TRBV10-3, the J call TRBJ2-6, with D tentatively TRBD2 (7 bases). CDR1 and CDR2 (germline): ENHRY, SYGVKD. The CDR3 has 15 residues. The V gene lost 4 bases and the J gene lost 4 bases, with 11 bases spanning the gap. CDR3 region: CAISAGGRGANVLTF. CDR3 in DNA: TGTGCCATCAGTGCCGGGGGGCGGGGGGCCAACGTCCTGACTTTC.

The chain recombines TRBV7-9 with TRBJ2-3; D call uncertain. Trimming removed 1 base from V and 0 bases from J, with 5 bases in between. The CDR3 runs to 14 residues. The germline V gene has CDR1 SEHNR and CDR2 FQNEAQ (reference sequence). The CDR3 DNA reads TGTGCCAGCAGCTTAGACTACAGCACAGATACGCAGTATTTT. Protein sequence: CASSLDYSTDTQYF.

The V gene is TRBV7-9, the J gene TRBJ1-2; possible D gene TRBD1, 6 bases. This CDR3 spans 15 amino acids. Germline lookup yields CDR1 SEHNR and CDR2 FQNEAQ (reference sequence). V was cut by 5 bases and J by 1 base, with 14 bases left in between. This CDR3 reads CASSPPGQLNYGYTF. The CDR3 DNA follows: TGTGCCAGCAGCCCACCGGGACAACTTAACTATGGCTACACCTTC.

The chain employs TRBV5-6 and TRBJ2-1, with 7 bases that match TRBD1. From germline, CDR1 is SGHDT and CDR2 YYEEEE. Unmatched junction bases numbered 4, after V lost 4 bases and J lost 6 bases. The CDR3 has 13 amino acids. As DNA, the CDR3 is TGTGCCAGCAGCGAACAGGGGTTCAATGAGCAGTTCTTC. This gives the protein CASSEQGFNEQFF.

This clonotype was picked up a small number of times. The chain employs TRBV5-1 and TRBJ2-7; D could derive from TRBD1 or TRBD2 (5 bases each). The V and J ends lost 4 bases and 3 bases respectively, with 14 bases between them. The length of the CDR3 is 14 residues. The V gene's germline CDR1 is SGHRS and CDR2 YFSETQ. DNA for the CDR3: TGCGCCAGCAGCCTCGGGACCGAAATCTACGAGCAGTACTTC. As protein: CASSLGTEIYEQYF.

This clonotype was seen at least ten times. V is TRBV13 and J is TRBJ2-3; a weak D match, TRBD2 (6 bases). Germline CDR1 PRHDT, CDR2 FYEKMQ (reference sequence). Trimming removed 5 bases from V and 5 bases from J, with 17 bases in between. The CDR3 spans 15 residues. The chain's CDR3 is CASSPGLPSLDTQYF. CDR3 nucleotides: TGTGCCAGCAGCCCGGGACTGCCAAGTTTAGATACGCAGTATTTT.

The chain employs TRBV2 and TRBJ2-5; D may be TRBD2 (6 bases). V lost 7 bases and J 5 bases, leaving 32 bases between the germline ends. The CDR3 contains 19 residues. Germline values: CDR1 SNHLY, CDR2 FYNNEI. This chain's CDR3 is CASKFSAGTGFFRVETQYF. DNA for the CDR3: TGTGCCAGCAAATTCTCCGCTGGGACTGGCTTTTTCAGGGTGGAGACCCAGTACTTC.

This clonotype was counted many times. The chain links TRBV6-1 to TRBJ2-5; 8 bases agree with TRBD2. Trimming took 5 bases from V and 5 from J; bases not matched to a gene: 10. In germline, CDR1 is MNHNS, CDR2 SASEGT. The length of the CDR3 is 15 residues. The DNA for the CDR3 is TGTGCCAGCAGTCCCGGGGGGGGAAGTTTCGAGACCCAGTACTTC. Protein sequence: CASSPGGGSFETQYF.

Only a few counts were recorded for this clonotype. The chain couples TRBV27 to TRBJ2-7; maybe TRBD2 (5 bases). Germline lookup yields CDR1 MNHEY and CDR2 SMNVEV (reference sequence). Trimming left V 1 base short and J 5 bases short, with 12 bases between. The CDR3 totals 14 residues. CDR3 sequence (DNA): TGTGCCAGCAGTTTATTGGGAGATAGTGACGAGCAGTACTTC. This codes for CASSLLGDSDEQYF.

This clonotype was observed many times. This sequence joins TRBV4-1 and TRBJ1-6; D possibly corresponds to TRBD1 (6 bases). V shed 0 bases and J shed 10 bases, with 19 bases lying between them. The CDR3 sequence is 17 residues long. CDR1 and CDR2 (germline): MGHRA, YSYEKL. CDR3 protein: CASSQEAGGRGSSPLHF. CDR3 in DNA: TGCGCCAGCAGCCAAGAGGCCGGGGGCAGGGGATCCTCACCCCTCCACTTT.

This rearrangement joins TRBV2 to TRBJ2-5, with D hard to call. The V end lost 0 bases, the J end lost 0 bases, and 11 bases lay between the germline ends. The CDR3 spans 16 residues. Germline assignment: CDR1 SNHLY and CDR2 FYNNEI. This CDR3 is CASSEASRPYQETQYF. The CDR3 region has the DNA TGTGCCAGCAGTGAAGCGAGTCGACCCTACCAAGAGACCCAGTACTTC.

The chain employs TRBV6-2 or TRBV6-3 and TRBJ2-7; TRBD1 agrees at 9 bases. CDR3 size: 17 residues. CDR1 and CDR2 from the germline V gene are MNHEY and SVGEGT. The ends lost 0 bases at V and 5 bases at J; junction bases unmatched: 11. The CDR3 reads CASSYSIGTGLFDEQYF. CDR3 bases: TGTGCCAGCAGTTACTCGATAGGGACAGGGTTATTCGACGAGCAGTACTTC.

The chain links TRBV7-9 to TRBJ2-3; 7 nucleotides match TRBD1. V lost 2 bases and J lost 4; bases outside the gene matches: 12. Germline V lookup: CDR1 SEHNR, CDR2 FQNEAQ (reference sequence). CDR3 length equals 17 residues. The CDR3 coding sequence is TGTGCCAGCAGCTTAAGGTCAAGGACAGGTCGTCCAGATACGCAGTATTTT. This codes for CASSLRSRTGRPDTQYF.

This clonotype has a count of ten or more. The rearrangement uses TRBV6-5 and TRBJ1-6, with TRBD1 identical over 7 bases. CDR3 length equals 17 residues. Per germline, CDR1 MNHEY and CDR2 SVGAGI. Losses at the gene ends were 8 bases for V and 4 bases for J; bases not matched to a gene: 14. The CDR3 nucleotides read TGTGCCAGCTCAGACAGGGAGAGCAGTGTTTATAATTCACCCCTCCACTTT. This gives the protein CASSDRESSVYNSPLHF.

This chain links TRBV5-1 with TRBJ1-1, with 8 positions matching TRBD1. CDR3 length equals 14 residues. V lost 2 bases, J lost 4 bases, and 4 bases stayed unmatched. Germline V gene data show CDR1 as SGHRS and CDR2 as YFSETQ. The CDR3 nucleotides read TGCGCCAGCAGCTTTTGGACAGGGACCACTGAAGCTTTCTTT. Its protein is CASSFWTGTTEAFF.

With regard to this clonotype: Being one base from a much bigger clone, this may be a read error. This chain connects TRBV7-6 to TRBJ2-2; D is unresolved. There are 14 residues in the CDR3. The germline V gene encodes CDR1 SGHVS and CDR2 FNYEAQ. V lost 0 bases to trimming and J lost 1 base, with 3 bases between them. For the CDR3, the DNA is TGTGCCAGCAGCTTAGCGGAGAACACCGGGGAGCTGTTTTTT. Translated: CASSLAENTGELFF.

This chain connects TRBV11-2 to TRBJ2-1; D could derive from TRBD1 or TRBD2 (5 bases each). The CDR3 sequence is 13 residues long. Germline V gene data show CDR1 as SGHAT and CDR2 as FQNNGV. V was cut by 4 bases and J by 4 bases, with 8 bases left in between. CDR3 bases: TGTGCCAGCAGCTCGGGACGATACAATGAGCAGTTCTTC. It yields the protein CASSSGRYNEQFF.

The V and J genes are TRBV7-8 and TRBJ2-3, with D tentatively TRBD1 or TRBD2 (5 bases each). The CDR3 loop spans 16 amino acids. Between the trimmed V and J ends, which lost 5 bases and 0 bases, there was a span of 15 bases. CDR1 SGHVS and CDR2 FQNEAQ come from the germline V gene. CDR3 coding DNA: TGTGCCAGCAGCCCCGGGACCGTAACTAGCACAGATACGCAGTATTTT. Amino acid sequence: CASSPGTVTSTDTQYF. Drawing the rest from reference TRBV7-8 and TRBJ2-3, the complete variable domain is GAGVSQSPRYKVAKRGQDVALRCDPISGHVSLFWYQQALGQGPEFLTYFQNEAQLDKSGLPSDRFFAERPEGSVSTLKIQRTQQEDSAVYLCASSPGTVTSTDTQYFGPGTRLTVL.

The chain has TRBV6-5 and TRBJ2-5; no definite D call. Germline assignment: CDR1 MNHEY and CDR2 SVGAGI. This CDR3 contains 14 residues. Trimming took 5 bases from V and 0 from J, leaving 10 bases between them. The CDR3 DNA follows: TGTGCCAGCAGTACCGGGCGATACCAAGAGACCCAGTACTTC. Encoded protein: CASSTGRYQETQYF.

The genes are TRBV7-6 and TRBJ2-1; TRBD1 matches at 8 bases. The V gene end was trimmed by 6 bases and the J gene end by 7 bases; junction bases not matched to a gene: 8. The germline CDR1 and CDR2 sequences are SGHVS and FNYEAQ. The CDR3 consists of 14 residues. The CDR3 spells CASSPGTGGNEQFF. In DNA, the CDR3 is TGTGCCAGCAGTCCCGGGACAGGAGGAAATGAGCAGTTCTTC.

This clonotype showed up just a few times. The rearrangement links TRBV9 to TRBJ1-1; no reliable D call. The germline V gene has CDR1 SGDLS and CDR2 YYNGEE. V lost 3 bases to trimming and J lost 3 bases, with 6 bases between them. The CDR3 sequence is 12 residues long. DNA for the CDR3: TGTGCCAGCAGCGAGGAGGACACTGAAGCTTTCTTT. Protein sequence: CASSEEDTEAFF. The full variable domain, in which reference TRBV9 and TRBJ1-1 provide the parts outside the CDR3, is DSGVTQTPKHLITATGQRVTLRCSPRSGDLSVYWYQQSLDQGLQFLIQYYNGEERAKGNILERFSAQQFPDLHSELNLSSLELGDSALYFCASSEEDTEAFFGQGTRLTVV.

The rearrangement uses TRBV19 and TRBJ1-1, with D unclear. The CDR3 totals 15 residues. Germline V gene sequence: CDR1 LNHDA, CDR2 SQIVND (reference sequence). The ends were cut back, 0 bases at V and 1 base at J, with 9 bases in the middle. The CDR3 loop reads CASSIDSAGNTEAFF. Here the CDR3 DNA reads TGTGCCAGTAGTATAGATTCGGCAGGGAACACTGAAGCTTTCTTT.

The chain combines TRBV6-5 with TRBJ2-2; unclear D gene. V was trimmed by 2 bases and J by 7 bases, leaving 11 bases between them. CDR1 and CDR2 from the germline V gene are MNHEY and SVGAGI. CDR3 length equals 14 residues. CDR3 bases: TGTGCCAGCAGTTACACAAGCCGGGTCGGGGAGCTGTTTTTT. Its translation: CASSYTSRVGELFF.